The 20 T cell receptor beta chains below were found in one sample sequenced in a study of blood T cell repertoires in COVID-19. TCRdb's copy holds only in-frame clones and misses some; the assay was immunoSEQ multiplex PCR. The sample has around 260,000 clones; about 90% are singletons. The sequenced material came from peripheral blood. These receptors originate from a woman aged 65 to 85 with COVID-19, enrolled during active disease.

The rearrangement links TRBV11-2 to TRBJ2-1; D gene uncertain. V was trimmed by 3 bases and J by 8 bases, leaving 5 bases between them. The CDR3 sequence is 11 residues long. Per the germline V gene, CDR1 is SGHAT and CDR2 is FQNNGV. The CDR3: CASSFGYEQFF. The CDR3 bases are TGTGCCAGCAGCTTCGGTTATGAGCAGTTCTTC.

The chain carries TRBV29-1 and TRBJ1-2; TRBD1 matches 8 bases. Trimming at V came to 2 bases and at J to 8 bases, leaving 10 bases not matched to a gene. The germline CDR1 and CDR2 sequences are SQVTM and ANQGSEA. The CDR3 has 14 amino acids. CDR3 in amino acids: CSVEPPTGAGGYTF. The CDR3 nucleotides read TGCAGCGTTGAACCCCCGACAGGGGCAGGGGGCTACACCTTC.

This clone was counted once. The J gene is TRBJ2-3, the V gene TRBV6-5; D remains unclear. Trimming pared 7 bases from V and 0 bases from J, leaving 8 bases between. The CDR3 extends over 13 amino acids. CDR1 is MNHEY and CDR2 is SVGAGI in the germline V gene. CDR3 DNA sequence: TGTGCCAGCAATGGGCTTAGCACAGATACGCAGTATTTT. Translated, it gives CASNGLSTDTQYF.

V usage is TRBV30 and J usage is TRBJ1-1; 9 nucleotides line up with TRBD1. The V gene's germline CDR1 is GTSNPN and CDR2 SVGIG (reference sequence). The V segment lost 3 bases and the J segment 2 bases; nucleotides outside the gene matches: 7. The CDR3 loop spans 15 amino acids. CDR3 DNA sequence: TGTGCCTGGAGATTCCCGGGACAGGGTAACACTGAAGCTTTCTTT. This codes for CAWRFPGQGNTEAFF.

This chain connects TRBV7-6 to TRBJ2-3; 9 bases match TRBD1. Germline CDR1 SGHVS, CDR2 FNYEAQ. The CDR3 runs 15 residues. The V and J ends lost 3 bases and 1 base, in that order; junction bases with no gene match: 2. CDR3 sequence reads: CASSLGQGGTDTQYF. DNA of the CDR3: TGTGCCAGCAGCTTGGGACAGGGTGGCACAGATACGCAGTATTTT.

The CDR3 DNA follows: TGTGCCAGCTCGCGGGGGGGGTTTCCGAACACTGAAGCTTTCTTT. It encodes CASSRGGFPNTEAFF. The chain couples TRBV18 to TRBJ1-1; a weak D match, TRBD1 (5 bases). Trimming took off 6 bases at V and 1 base at J, with 15 bases between the two ends. The CDR3 has 15 residues. CDR1 is KGHSH, CDR2 LQKENI, per germline.

This clone was counted only a few times. The rearrangement joins TRBV5-4 to TRBJ1-2, with TRBD1 matching over 9 bases. The CDR3 is made up of 15 amino acids. Trimming cost V 5 bases and J 3 bases; bases outside gene matches: 8. CDR1 and CDR2 (germline): SGHNT, YYREEE (reference sequence). The CDR3: CASRADRGEYYGYTF. The CDR3 region has the DNA TGTGCCAGCAGAGCCGACAGGGGGGAATACTATGGCTACACCTTC. Based on the CDR3 plus reference TRBV5-4 and TRBJ1-2, the full variable domain is ETGVTQSPTHLIKTRGQQVTLRCSSQSGHNTVSWYQQALGQGPQFIFQYYREEENGRGNFPPRFSGLQFPNYSSELNVNALELDDSALYLCASRADRGEYYGYTFGSGTRLTVV.

The table lists this clone with a count of one. CDR3 protein: CASSLLAKNIQYF. CDR3 sequence (DNA): TGTGCCAGCAGTCTATTAGCCAAAAACATTCAGTACTTC. The chain uses TRBV19 and TRBJ2-4; D remains unclear. The germline V gene has CDR1 LNHDA and CDR2 SQIVND (reference sequence). This CDR3 is 13 amino acids long. V dropped 9 bases and J dropped 0 bases, with 9 bases sitting between them.

This clone was recorded only once. V usage is TRBV5-1 and J usage is TRBJ2-1; 9 nucleotides agree with TRBD2. After removal of 1 base from V and 9 bases from J, the junction contained 2 bases not matched to a gene. Germline CDR1 SGHRS, CDR2 YFSETQ. The CDR3 extends over 13 amino acids. The CDR3 reads CASSLTSGLEQFF. CDR3 coding DNA: TGCGCCAGCAGCTTGACTAGCGGGCTTGAGCAGTTCTTC.

This chain uses TRBV7-2 with TRBJ2-7; tentatively, D is TRBD2 (6 bases). Germline V gene lookup returns CDR1 SGHTA and CDR2 FQGNSA. The CDR3 sequence is 14 residues long. With 0 bases removed from V and 7 bases from J, the gap between germline ends came to 13 bases. The CDR3 DNA reads as TGTGCCAGCAGCTTAGCGGGAGGCCCCGGTGAGCAGTACTTC. It specifies CASSLAGGPGEQYF.

The chain couples TRBV30 to TRBJ1-1, with a weak D call TRBD1 (5 bases). The CDR3 loop spans 16 amino acids. Germline-derived CDR1 and CDR2 are GTSNPN and SVGIG (reference sequence). Trimming stripped 5 bases from V and 3 bases from J, with 22 bases between. The CDR3 sequence is CAWGRKTAIAYTEAFF. CDR3 nucleotides: TGTGCCTGGGGGCGTAAGACAGCAATTGCTTACACTGAAGCTTTCTTT.

The chain has TRBV5-5 and TRBJ2-1; perhaps TRBD1 as D (6 bases). The CDR3 consists of 15 residues. The germline V gene encodes CDR1 SGHKS and CDR2 YYEKEE (reference sequence). V was pared by 4 bases and J by 3 bases, with 14 bases between. The DNA for the CDR3 is TGTGCCAGCAGCGGGGGCCCAGGCCTCTACAATGAGCAGTTCTTC. This translates into CASSGGPGLYNEQFF.

The V gene is TRBV7-8, the J gene TRBJ2-5, with TRBD2 matching over 7 bases. CDR1 and CDR2 (germline): SGHVS, FQNEAQ. The CDR3 is made up of 14 amino acids. The junction had 4 bases not matched to a gene; V was cut back by 5 bases and J by 1 base. CDR3 DNA sequence: TGTGCCAGCAGCGGGTGGGAGGGCCAAGAGACCCAGTACTTC. Translation gives CASSGWEGQETQYF.

This clone appeared once. The V and J genes are TRBV6-5 and TRBJ2-7; 8 nucleotides line up with TRBD1. V lost 5 bases to trimming and J lost 2 bases; unmatched junction nucleotides: 5. The CDR3 is 14 amino acids. CDR1 and CDR2 from the germline V gene are MNHEY and SVGAGI. As DNA, the CDR3 is TGTGCCAGCAGTCCCTGGGACAGGCCCTACGAGCAGTACTTC. Translating gives CASSPWDRPYEQYF.

J is TRBJ2-7 and V is TRBV3-1 (or the pseudogene TRBV3-2); 16 bases fit TRBD2. Germline CDR1 reads LGHDT; CDR2 reads YNNKEL (reference sequence). Trimming took 4 bases from V and 6 from J; bases not matched to a gene: 9. This CDR3 comprises 17 residues. CDR3 amino acids: CASSPTGLAGGPGEQYF. The CDR3 coding sequence is TGTGCCAGCAGCCCAACGGGACTAGCGGGAGGGCCTGGCGAGCAGTACTTC.

The V call is TRBV11-2, the J call TRBJ1-1; D may be TRBD1 (6 bases). Germline V gene data show CDR1 as SGHAT and CDR2 as FQNNGV. The CDR3 runs 16 residues. V was cut by 3 bases and J by 0 bases, with 14 bases left in between. The CDR3 DNA reads TGTGCCAGCAGCTTCCGAACTACAGGGATGAACACTGAAGCTTTCTTT. Amino acid sequence: CASSFRTTGMNTEAFF.

V usage is TRBV27 and J usage is TRBJ2-7; 7 positions match TRBD1. Germline lookup yields CDR1 MNHEY and CDR2 SMNVEV (reference sequence). Germline trimming cut 2 bases from V and 4 bases from J; bases unmatched to any gene: 8. This CDR3 spans 15 amino acids. The CDR3 sequence: CASSLRQGLPYEQYF. The CDR3 DNA follows: TGTGCCAGCAGTTTACGACAGGGCCTACCGTACGAGCAGTACTTC.

The chain has TRBV19 and TRBJ2-5; no firm D call. Trimming took off 5 bases at V and 1 base at J, with 11 bases between the two ends. CDR1 is LNHDA and CDR2 is SQIVND in the germline V gene (reference sequence). The CDR3 runs 14 residues. CDR3 DNA sequence: TGTGCCAGTAGTCCCGGTTTGATCCAAGAGACCCAGTACTTC. Translating it yields CASSPGLIQETQYF.

The V call is TRBV6-6, the J call TRBJ2-7; a possible D gene is TRBD1 (6 bases). Germline-derived CDR1 and CDR2 are MNHNY and SVGAGI (reference sequence). Trimming took 7 bases from V and 3 from J, leaving 7 bases between them. This CDR3 region has 11 residues. The CDR3 sequence is CASNRDYEQYF. As DNA, the CDR3 is TGTGCCAGCAACAGGGACTACGAGCAGTACTTC.

This sequence joins TRBV28 and TRBJ1-5, with a possible D match to TRBD1 (6 bases). Germline V gives CDR1 MDHEN, CDR2 SYDVKM. The CDR3 contains 15 residues. Trimming pared 3 bases from V and 4 bases from J, leaving 13 bases between. In DNA, the CDR3 is TGTGCCAGCAGTTTGGGGGCGACCGTAAATCAGCCCCAGCATTTT. This gives the protein CASSLGATVNQPQHF.